These T cell receptor beta chains were read from a single sample in a study of blood T cell repertoires in COVID-19. Only in-frame clones appear in the TCRdb table, and some are missing; sequencing was by immunoSEQ multiplex PCR. This table has tens of thousands of clones, 85% to 90% appearing once. The sequenced material came from peripheral blood. The receptors were sampled from a man aged 50 to 59 with acute or convalescent COVID-19. Each CDR3 is given with its conserved first and last residue. A D gene is named only where the DNA matches it firmly. Size is stated for part of the rows, as once, few or many counts, or as a class when the clone is expanded.

clone size	V gene	J gene	D gene	CDR3 DNA	CDR3 protein
NA	TRBV2	TRBJ1-5	NA	TGTGCCAGCAGTCAGGGACAAACTATCGGCAATCAGCCCCAGCATTTT	CASSQGQTIGNQPQHF
NA	TRBV6-6	TRBJ2-7	NA	TGTGCCAGCAGTTACGGAGGTGAGGTTTACGAGCAGTACTTC	CASSYGGEVYEQYF
NA	TRBV25-1	TRBJ1-1	TRBD1	TGTGCCAGCAGCGGATATGGACAGGGTGAAGCTTTCTTT	CASSGYGQGEAFF
once	TRBV5-1	TRBJ2-6	NA	TGCGCCAGCAGCTTGGAAGGGAGCCGGGCTGGGGCCAACGTCCTGACTTTC	CASSLEGSRAGANVLTF
NA	TRBV12-3/TRBV12-4	TRBJ1-2	NA	TGTGCCAGCAGTTTTTCTGAGGCCTATGGCTACACCTTC	CASSFSEAYGYTF
NA	TRBV6-5	TRBJ2-7	TRBD1	TGTGCCAGCAGAGTGCGAGCGGACAGGGCCTACGAGCAGTACTTC	CASRVRADRAYEQYF
NA	TRBV6-6	TRBJ1-1	NA	TGTGCCACGACAGGAAAGAACACTGAAGCTTTCTTT	CATTGKNTEAFF
NA	TRBV30	TRBJ1-5	TRBD1	TGTGCCTGGAGTGTACAGGGACAGGCAGATCAGCCCCAGCATTTT	CAWSVQGQADQPQHF
NA	TRBV6-5	TRBJ1-3	NA	TGTGCCAGCAGTAGGGAGTTTGGAAACACCATATATTTT	CASSREFGNTIYF
NA	TRBV18	TRBJ1-6	TRBD1	TGTGCCAGCTCACTCTACCCGGGACAGGGGAGTTCACCCCTCCACTTT	CASSLYPGQGSSPLHF
NA	TRBV29-1	TRBJ2-7	TRBD1	TGCAGCGTTGAAGCCGGACAGGGTTACGAGCAGTACTTC	CSVEAGQGYEQYF
NA	TRBV11-2	TRBJ1-5	NA	TGTGCCAGCAGCCAGAATCCCCTCTTGCGGAATCAGCCCCAGCATTTT	CASSQNPLLRNQPQHF
NA	TRBV5-5	TRBJ1-3	NA	TGTGCCAGCAGCCAAAGGACAGATGGAAACACCATATATTTT	CASSQRTDGNTIYF
NA	TRBV5-1	TRBJ2-1	NA	TGCGCCAGCCAACCTACCCCTTCCCTCTACAATGAGCAGTTCTTC	CASQPTPSLYNEQFF
NA	TRBV28	TRBJ2-7	NA	TGTGCCAGCAGGCTGGGACTGGCCTACGAGCAGTACTTC	CASRLGLAYEQYF
NA	TRBV5-6	TRBJ1-3	NA	TGTGCCAGCAGCTGGAGGCCAGGGGCGAAAGGAAACACCATATATTTT	CASSWRPGAKGNTIYF